Given below is one TCR beta chain in context. The data were taken from a study of blood T cell repertoires in COVID-19. About the research overall: Both acute and convalescent COVID-19 samples were obtained from the United States, Italy and Spain. The cDNA or gDNA used as material had been derived from T cells, B-cell-depleted T cells, or PBMCs.

Germline CDR1 GTSNPN, CDR2 SVGIG (reference sequence). This CDR3 has 15 amino acids. The ends lost 0 bases at V and 4 bases at J; junction bases unmatched: 3. Authors' processing steps: Quantification of nucleated cells was approximated via reference gene primer amplification. Using immunoSEQ multiplex PCR, the repertoire was profiled, and TCRdb retains in-frame clones only, with some absent. V and J calls plus clone size are reproduced from that table; the DNA served to infer D and trimming. The sample has 100,000 to 150,000 clones, around 86% seen once. Sequencing was done on a sample of peripheral blood. This TCR derives from a human donor in a cohort sampled during active COVID-19. The rearrangement joins TRBV30 to TRBJ1-1; 12 bases map to TRBD1. The CDR3 loop is CAWSVRGQGATEAFF. Written as DNA, the CDR3 is TGTGCCTGGAGTGTAAGGGGACAGGGGGCCACTGAAGCTTTCTTT.